This T cell receptor (beta chain) was sequenced in a study of regulatory T cells in long-lasting Graves disease. Findings of the study overall: Accuracy might have suffered from few samples. The study found persistent patients shared more public clonotypes (roughly 2,800) than new patients (over 900).

TCR beta libraries were built with iRepertoire HTBI primers and Arm-PCR of CDR3 regions. TCRdb reanalysed the multiplex PCR reads using MiXCR and keeps one entry per CDR3 protein. The table includes about half a million distinct CDR3 sequences, about 22% detected once. Described time point: persistent/refractory GD, antithyroid drugs over 5 years with positive TRAb. RNA from PBMCs was the source of the TCR library. Peripheral blood, about 8.8 milliliters of it, was drawn into EDTA tubes. This clonotype was observed at least ten times. The target antigen is unknown. The V end lost 2 bases, the J end lost 6 bases, and 11 bases lay between the germline ends. The germline V gene encodes CDR1 MDHEN and CDR2 SYDVKM. CDR3 length: 13 residues.

The clonotype was recovered from a female donor with Graves disease. The chain uses TRBV28 and TRBJ2-7; D gene unclear. This sample comprised peripheral blood mononuclear cells (PBMCs), obtained when the disease was refractory, from a patient treated with antithyroid drugs. DNA for the CDR3: TGTGCCAGCAGTTTAATCCCGACCTTCGAGCAGTACTTC. Its translation: CASSLIPTFEQYF.